This T cell receptor (beta chain) was obtained from a study of T cell responses to AZD1222 COVID-19 vaccine. General study points: Nearly half of the spike-specific TCRs reportedly recognize variant regions that carry no mutations. White British ancestry dominated among donors, who included more females, and clonal diversity was possibly underestimated.

Germline CDR1 SGHTA, CDR2 FQGNSA. The CDR3 spans 14 residues. The V end was cut by 2 bases, the J end by 3 bases, with 10 bases between. Produced via immunoSEQ multiplex PCR; TCRdb's table is partial and in-frame only. The sample includes over 150,000 clones, around 87% of them seen just once. Of note for this clone: Its specificity is not known.

The chain is built from TRBV7-2 and TRBJ1-2; D is undetermined. The sample here was peripheral blood, taken 28 days after the second AZD1222 dose. The TCR originated in an adult who received the AZD1222 COVID-19 vaccine. CDR3 sequence (DNA): TGTGCCAGCAGCTTAATGATGAGGGACTATGGCTACACCTTC. It is translated as CASSLMMRDYGYTF.